These T cell receptor beta chains were read from a single sample in a study of T cell responses to AZD1222 COVID-19 vaccine. Here immunoSEQ multiplex PCR was the method, and the copy in TCRdb shows in-frame clones only, minus some. The data contain some 120,000 clones, approximately 93% of them seen just once; the ten biggest clones take up more than 2.5%. The source was peripheral blood, collected on day 0 of AZD1222 vaccination. These receptors came from an adult in good health. The CDR3 runs from the conserved cysteine through the conserved F or W. D genes are given only for firm matches. Size is omitted from some rows. Given values are once, few, many or a class for expanded clones.

>TRBV28|NA|TRBJ2-1|TRBD2
CASSSPGLADSYNEQFF
TGTGCCAGCAGTTCTCCAGGACTAGCGGACTCCTACAATGAGCAGTTCTTC
>TRBV30|NA|TRBJ1-1|NA
CAFGQLNTEAFF
TGTGCCTTCGGACAGTTGAACACTGAAGCTTTCTTT
>TRBV12-3/TRBV12-4|NA|TRBJ2-3|NA
CASSFQPEDTQYF
TGTGCCAGCAGTTTTCAACCGGAAGATACGCAGTATTTT
>TRBV28|NA|TRBJ1-6|NA
CASSPPQVPPPLHF
TGTGCCAGTTCTCCCCCCCAGGTCCCTCCGCCCCTCCACTTT
>TRBV27|NA|TRBJ2-7|NA
CASSLSSDTNYEQYF
TGTGCCAGCAGTTTATCGTCCGACACCAACTACGAGCAGTACTTC
>TRBV9|NA|TRBJ2-1|TRBD2
CASSVSSGYNEQFF
TGTGCCAGCAGCGTATCTAGCGGCTACAATGAGCAGTTCTTC
>TRBV7-3|NA|TRBJ2-7|NA
CASSSGLGLEQYF
TGTGCCAGCAGCTCCGGGCTGGGGTTAGAGCAGTACTTC
>TRBV19|NA|TRBJ1-5|NA
CASSISDPSGDDQPQHF
TGTGCCAGTAGTATATCAGACCCCTCAGGGGATGATCAGCCCCAGCATTTT
>TRBV5-1|NA|TRBJ1-2|NA
CASSLGGALNYGYTF
TGCGCCAGCAGCTTAGGGGGGGCGCTTAACTATGGCTACACCTTC
>TRBV27|NA|TRBJ2-7|NA
CASSFARGSYEQYF
TGTGCCAGCAGTTTCGCAAGGGGTTCCTACGAGCAGTACTTC
>TRBV19|NA|TRBJ1-2|NA
CASSTYREQSYGYTF
TGTGCCAGTAGTACATACAGGGAACAATCCTATGGCTACACCTTC
>TRBV11-3|NA|TRBJ2-7|NA
CASSILREGEQYF
TGTGCCAGCAGCATCTTACGAGAGGGCGAGCAGTACTTC
>TRBV6-6|NA|TRBJ2-1|NA
CASSSLGSYNEQFF
TGTGCCAGCAGTTCCCTGGGCTCCTACAATGAGCAGTTCTTC
>TRBV3-1/TRBV3-2|NA|TRBJ1-1|NA
CASSQGGYNEAFF
TGTGCCAGCAGCCAGGGGGGATATAATGAAGCTTTCTTT
>TRBV9|NA|TRBJ2-7|NA
CASSGESAPYGNYEQYF
TGTGCCAGCAGCGGGGAATCGGCACCTTACGGGAACTACGAGCAGTACTTC
>TRBV28|NA|TRBJ1-2|NA
CAIGKGTNYGYTF
TGTGCCATTGGTAAGGGAACTAACTATGGCTACACCTTC
>TRBV18|NA|TRBJ1-1|NA
CASSPGEGATEAFF
TGTGCCAGCTCACCGGGGGAAGGGGCCACTGAAGCTTTCTTT
>TRBV27|once|TRBJ2-1|TRBD1
CASSLDRGWNEQFF
TGTGCCAGCAGTCTGGACAGGGGGTGGAATGAGCAGTTCTTC
>TRBV7-7|NA|TRBJ2-2|TRBD2
CASSPLAGGTGELFF
TGTGCCAGCAGCCCGTTAGCGGGAGGGACCGGGGAGCTGTTTTTT
>TRBV4-1|once|TRBJ1-6|NA
CASSQKQKSNSPLHF
TGCGCCAGCAGCCAGAAACAGAAGAGTAATTCACCCCTCCACTTT
>TRBV10-2|NA|TRBJ2-1|NA
CAASKGTSEQFF
TGCGCCGCCTCCAAGGGTACCAGTGAGCAGTTCTTC
>TRBV5-5|NA|TRBJ2-7|NA
CASRSTEVPYEQYF
TGTGCCAGCAGGTCCACAGAGGTCCCCTACGAGCAGTACTTC
>TRBV6-5|once|TRBJ2-7|NA
CASSPGFEQYF
TGTGCCAGCAGTCCGGGGTTTGAGCAGTACTTC
>TRBV15|NA|TRBJ1-1|NA
CATSRGTGVTEAFF
TGTGCCACCAGCAGAGGCACAGGCGTGACTGAAGCTTTCTTT
>TRBV12-5|NA|TRBJ1-5|NA
CASAWEGLRSNQPQHF
TGTGCTAGTGCCTGGGAGGGATTGAGGAGCAATCAGCCCCAGCATTTT
>TRBV28|NA|TRBJ1-5|NA
CASSFSGGGGQPQHF
TGTGCCAGCAGTTTTTCTGGGGGCGGGGGTCAGCCCCAGCATTTT
>TRBV7-9|NA|TRBJ2-7|TRBD1
CASSRPGQGSEQYF
TGTGCCAGCAGCCGACCGGGACAGGGGTCCGAGCAGTACTTC
>TRBV3-1/TRBV3-2|NA|TRBJ1-5|TRBD1
CASSPGQGARPQHF
TGTGCCAGCAGCCCGGGACAGGGGGCGAGGCCCCAGCATTTT
>TRBV11-3|NA|TRBJ2-2|TRBD1
CASSPPPGQGGTRELFF
TGTGCCAGCAGCCCCCCCCCGGGACAGGGTGGAACCCGGGAGCTGTTTTTT
>TRBV19|NA|TRBJ1-1|NA
CASTPGGGNTEAFF
TGTGCCAGTACCCCCGGGGGAGGGAACACTGAAGCTTTCTTT
>TRBV3-1/TRBV3-2|NA|TRBJ1-5|TRBD1
CASSLTGNEQPQHF
TGTGCCAGCAGCTTGACAGGGAACGAACAGCCCCAGCATTTT
>TRBV4-1|NA|TRBJ1-5|TRBD1
CASSRTGVGQPQHF
TGCGCCAGCAGCCGGACAGGGGTTGGCCAGCCCCAGCATTTT
>TRBV5-1|few|TRBJ2-3|TRBD2
CASSLWTSGRSPDTQYF
TGCGCCAGCAGCTTGTGGACTAGCGGGAGATCCCCAGATACGCAGTATTTT
>TRBV11-2|NA|TRBJ1-3|NA
CASSHRATSSGNTIYF
TGTGCCAGCAGCCACAGGGCCACCAGCTCTGGAAACACCATATATTTT
>TRBV11-1|few|TRBJ1-4|NA
CASSPGPEKLFF
TGTGCCAGCAGCCCGGGACCAGAAAAACTGTTTTTT
>TRBV11-2|NA|TRBJ2-5|TRBD1
CASSSYRGQETQYF
TGTGCCAGCAGTTCCTACAGGGGGCAGGAGACCCAGTACTTC
>TRBV5-1|NA|TRBJ2-1|TRBD2
CASSLEVGLADSVPFF
TGCGCCAGCAGCTTGGAGGTTGGACTAGCGGATTCGGTTCCGTTCTTC
>TRBV7-8|NA|TRBJ1-5|TRBD1
CASSPDRDGQPQHF
TGTGCCAGCAGCCCGGACAGGGATGGGCAGCCCCAGCATTTT
>TRBV10-3|once|TRBJ1-1|NA
CAISGTPNTEAFF
TGTGCCATCAGTGGGACACCGAACACTGAAGCTTTCTTT
>TRBV29-1|NA|TRBJ2-2|NA
CSVTPGQPNTGELFF
TGCAGCGTAACACCGGGACAACCGAACACCGGGGAGCTGTTTTTT
>TRBV27|NA|TRBJ1-6|TRBD1
CASSPDRGNSPLHF
TGTGCCAGCAGCCCCGACAGGGGCAATTCACCCCTCCACTTT
>TRBV2|NA|TRBJ2-3|NA
CASRGPGGTDTQYF
TGTGCCAGCAGGGGGCCCGGGGGCACAGATACGCAGTATTTT
>TRBV29-1|once|TRBJ2-7|NA
CSVEVGDPYEQYF
TGCAGCGTTGAAGTGGGGGACCCCTACGAGCAGTACTTC
>TRBV5-4|NA|TRBJ2-5|NA
CASRSRTVPETQYF
TGTGCCAGCAGGTCCCGGACTGTCCCAGAGACCCAGTACTTC
>TRBV27|NA|TRBJ1-5|NA
CASSLVIGQPQHF
TGTGCCAGCAGTTTAGTAATCGGTCAGCCCCAGCATTTT
>TRBV3-1/TRBV3-2|NA|TRBJ1-1|NA
CASSRLTGGTEAFF
TGTGCCAGCAGCCGCCTGACAGGAGGAACTGAAGCTTTCTTT
>TRBV19|NA|TRBJ2-4|TRBD2
CASSIGWTSGSPAKNIQYF
TGTGCCAGTAGTATCGGTTGGACTAGCGGGAGCCCAGCCAAAAACATTCAGTACTTC
>TRBV29-1|NA|TRBJ2-1|TRBD1
CSVDRGINEQFF
TGCAGCGTTGACAGGGGGATCAATGAGCAGTTCTTC
>TRBV7-9|NA|TRBJ2-5|NA
CASSLVDSLETQYF
TGTGCCAGCAGCTTAGTAGACAGCCTAGAGACCCAGTACTTC
>TRBV5-8|NA|TRBJ1-3|TRBD1
CASSGDSLRSGNTIYF
TGTGCCAGCAGCGGGGACAGTTTACGCTCTGGAAACACCATATATTTT
>TRBV9|NA|TRBJ2-3|TRBD2
CASSVTAGGDTQYF
TGTGCCAGCAGCGTGACAGCGGGAGGAGATACGCAGTATTTT
>TRBV29-1|once|TRBJ1-1|TRBD1
CSAFDRGATEAFF
TGCAGCGCCTTCGACAGGGGGGCCACTGAAGCTTTCTTT